Below, one TCR beta chain is given with its context. What it recognizes is unknown. Individual cDNA molecules received unique molecular identifiers. A single record per CDR3 protein comes from TCRdb applying MiXCR to the 5' RACE reads. The data show approximately 80,000 distinct CDR3 sequences, roughly 12% seen once. This sample was taken from a study of early T cells in non-severe SARS-CoV-2 infection. About the research overall: Sequencing was performed on bulk RNA from unsorted whole blood, leaving chains unpaired. Study-level results: VDJdb-based annotation leaned toward anti-spike CD8 responses and missed private and CD4 specificities.

The clonotype was recovered from an adult who was a healthcare worker with PCR-confirmed SARS-CoV-2 infection or an uninfected control (not recorded which). The specimen comprised whole blood, sampled at baseline.

The CDR3 nucleotides read TGTGCCAGTAGTAAGGGACTAGCGGCCTACGAGCAGTACTTC. Protein product: CASSKGLAAYEQYF. V usage is TRBV19 and J usage is TRBJ2-7; 11 nucleotides match TRBD2. This CDR3 comprises 14 residues. J was trimmed by 2 bases and V by 4 bases; bases with no gene match: 1. Germline loops: CDR1 LNHDA, CDR2 SQIVND (reference sequence).